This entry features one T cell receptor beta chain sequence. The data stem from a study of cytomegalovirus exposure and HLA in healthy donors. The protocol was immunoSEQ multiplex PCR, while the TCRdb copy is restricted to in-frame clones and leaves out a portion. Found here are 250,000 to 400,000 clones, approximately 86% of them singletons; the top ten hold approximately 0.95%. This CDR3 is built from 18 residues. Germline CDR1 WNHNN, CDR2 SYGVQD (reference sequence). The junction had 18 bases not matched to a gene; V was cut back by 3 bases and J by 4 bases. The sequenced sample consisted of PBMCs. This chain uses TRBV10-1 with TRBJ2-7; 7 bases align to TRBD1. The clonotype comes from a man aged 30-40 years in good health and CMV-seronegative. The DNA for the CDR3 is TGCGCCAGCAGTGACGGACTCCCGGACGGTCCAGGGGGTTACGAGCAGTACTTC. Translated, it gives CASSDGLPDGPGGYEQYF.